This T cell receptor beta chain was profiled in a study of monozygotic twins with inflammatory bowel disease (dated by TCRdb to about 2019). In the study overall: In total, 28 monozygotic twin pairs made up the full study: 19 Danish pairs, all IBD-discordant, plus nine German pairs, of which four were IBD-concordant and five were IBD-discordant. Each individual had, on average, about 151 000 unique TCRalpha sequences and 181 000 unique TCRbeta sequences available for analysis. Disease-associated traits were sought mainly through comparisons between IBD patients and their genetically identical healthy co-twins within discordant pairs. What the authors observed across the whole study: IBD patients had lower TCRbeta repertoire diversity, measured by the inverse Simpson index, than their healthy co-twins. Distinction between different T cell subtypes could not be achieved in the analysis. IBD patients shared fewer clonotypes with other individuals than healthy twins did, most markedly in patients showing signs of disease activity. No single strong signal or clonotype linked to IBD turned up in the results, so the idea that one exists was not supported. Repertoire similarity did not differ between concordant and discordant twins, possibly due to limited statistical power. Differing immunosuppressive treatments among patients may have added background noise and inter-individual variability to the repertoires.

According to the germline V gene, CDR1 reads MDHEN and CDR2 reads SYDVKM. Counted from cysteine to phenylalanine, this CDR3 has 16 amino acids. The DNA is not on file. From each donor, an approximately 2.4 ml peripheral blood sample was drawn into PAXgene tubes and stored at -80 degrees C. Without T cell sorting, total RNA was isolated from whole blood using the PAXgene blood miRNA kit on an automated QIAcube. Peripheral blood from monozygotic twin pairs, either concordant or discordant for inflammatory bowel disease, underwent deep TCRalpha and TCRbeta repertoire profiling that used unique molecular barcoding. Smoking habits were recorded for all twin pairs, and each individual was classified as a current, former or never smoker. Libraries were built with 5' RACE. Each TCR library was prepared from 3,000 to 4,500 ng of total RNA. For each sample, cDNA synthesis was carried out in eight separate reactions using SMARTScribe reverse transcriptase. Unique molecular identifiers containing a 6-nucleotide sample barcode were introduced through template switching during cDNA synthesis. Two nested PCRs of about 16 and 10 cycles amplified the TCRalpha and TCRbeta cDNA, and bead purification followed each PCR. Before amplification, cDNA was treated with uracil DNA-glycosylase and purified using the QIAquick PCR purification kit. The second PCR was the step at which Illumina TruSeq-compatible adapters and sample-specific barcodes were added. Library quality and concentration were checked on TapeStation and Qubit, and libraries were pooled at about 5 ng each. Pooled libraries were sequenced on an Illumina HiSeq2500 single-index Rapid Run with 2 x 100 bp reads and custom sequencing primers. The authors' pipeline ran thus. MiGEC version 1.2.6 was used for UMI-based consensus assembly, which corrected PCR and sequencing errors. MiXCR version 2.1.1 was used to carry out V(D)J alignment, clonotype assembly and CDR3 extraction. Gene usage, clonotype sharing and MAIT/NKT TCR abundance were normalised by analysing the top 1000, 10 000 and 20 000 clonotypes per sample. After downsampling to 27 000 UMIs, diversity was calculated as the inverse Simpson index using the vegan R package. Paired Mann-Whitney U tests were applied to discordant twin pairs, with Benjamini-Hochberg correction for multiple testing. TCRdb reprocessed the reads; each CDR3 protein sequence makes one entry, and DNA is unavailable. In this record, the V and J calls reflect TCRdb's handling and not the investigators' own analysis. This sample's listing comprises under 350,000 distinct CDR3 sequences. About 5% of the sample goes to the ten largest clones.

On this clonotype itself: Its antigen is not yet known.

The TCR originated in a human donor with ulcerative colitis or Crohn's disease, or a healthy co-twin of an affected twin (not recorded which). Here the chain combines TRBV28 and TRBJ2-1; TCRdb returns TRBD2, unconfirmable since there is no DNA. Input material: blood. The CDR3 protein is CASSPPRREQVGEQFF.